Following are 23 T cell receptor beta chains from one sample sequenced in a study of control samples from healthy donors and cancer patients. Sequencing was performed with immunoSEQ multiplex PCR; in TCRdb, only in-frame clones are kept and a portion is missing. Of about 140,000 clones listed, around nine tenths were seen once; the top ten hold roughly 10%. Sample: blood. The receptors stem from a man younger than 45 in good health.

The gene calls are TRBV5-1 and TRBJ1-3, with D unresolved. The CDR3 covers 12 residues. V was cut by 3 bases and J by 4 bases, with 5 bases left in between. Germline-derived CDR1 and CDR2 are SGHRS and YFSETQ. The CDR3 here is CASSSQGNTIYF. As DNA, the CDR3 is TGCGCCAGCAGCTCTCAGGGAAACACCATATATTTT.

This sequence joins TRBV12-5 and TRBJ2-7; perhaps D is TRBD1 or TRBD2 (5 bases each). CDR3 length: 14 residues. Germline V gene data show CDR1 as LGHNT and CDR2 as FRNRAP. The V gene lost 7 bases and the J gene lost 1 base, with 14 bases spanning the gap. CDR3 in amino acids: CASAGTATSYEQYF. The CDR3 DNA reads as TGTGCTAGTGCCGGGACGGCAACTTCCTACGAGCAGTACTTC.

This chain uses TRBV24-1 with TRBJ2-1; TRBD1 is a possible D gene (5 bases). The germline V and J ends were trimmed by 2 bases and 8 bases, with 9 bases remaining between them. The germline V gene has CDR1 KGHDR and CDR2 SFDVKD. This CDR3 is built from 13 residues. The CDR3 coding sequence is TGTGCCACCAGTGATTCAGGGCAGGATGAGCAGTTCTTC. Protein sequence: CATSDSGQDEQFF.

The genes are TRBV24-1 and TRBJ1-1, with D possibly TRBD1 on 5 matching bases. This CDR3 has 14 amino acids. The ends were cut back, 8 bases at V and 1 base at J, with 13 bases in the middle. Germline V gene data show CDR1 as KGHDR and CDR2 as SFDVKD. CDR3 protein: CATMGQGPNTEAFF. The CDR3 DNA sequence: TGTGCCACCATGGGGCAGGGACCGAACACTGAAGCTTTCTTT.

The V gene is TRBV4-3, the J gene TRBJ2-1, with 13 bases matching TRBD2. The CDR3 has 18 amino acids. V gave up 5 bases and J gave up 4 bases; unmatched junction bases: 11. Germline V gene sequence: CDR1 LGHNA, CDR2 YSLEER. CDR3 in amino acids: CASSTRLAGGPLYNEQFF. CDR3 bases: TGCGCCAGCAGCACCCGACTAGCGGGAGGACCATTGTACAATGAGCAGTTCTTC.

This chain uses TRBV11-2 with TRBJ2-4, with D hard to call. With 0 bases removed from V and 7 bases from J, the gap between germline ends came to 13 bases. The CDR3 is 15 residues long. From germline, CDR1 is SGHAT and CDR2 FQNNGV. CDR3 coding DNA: TGTGCCAGCAGCTTAGATCCCGACTGGTTGAACATTCAGTACTTC. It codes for CASSLDPDWLNIQYF.

CDR3 coding DNA: TGTGCCAGCAGTAATCGGGACAACAATCAGCCCCAGCATTTT. Its protein product is CASSNRDNNQPQHF. The rearrangement links TRBV27 to TRBJ1-5, with a weak D call TRBD1 (6 bases). Per the germline V gene, CDR1 is MNHEY and CDR2 is SMNVEV (reference sequence). The CDR3 spans 14 residues. Trimming shortened V by 5 bases and J by 3 bases, and 11 bases separated the two germline ends.

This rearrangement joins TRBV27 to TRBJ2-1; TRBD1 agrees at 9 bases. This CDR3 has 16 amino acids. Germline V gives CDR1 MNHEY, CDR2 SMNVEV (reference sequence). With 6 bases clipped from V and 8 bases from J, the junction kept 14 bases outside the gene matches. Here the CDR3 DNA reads TGTGCCAGCAGCCTAGTTCCGGGACAGGGTTCCTATGAGCAGTTCTTC. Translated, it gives CASSLVPGQGSYEQFF.

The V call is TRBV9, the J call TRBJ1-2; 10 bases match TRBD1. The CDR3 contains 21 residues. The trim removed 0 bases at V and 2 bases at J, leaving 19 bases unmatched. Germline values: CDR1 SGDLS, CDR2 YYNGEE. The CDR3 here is CASSVATGTGEDPLSNYGYTF. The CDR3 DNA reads TGTGCCAGCAGCGTAGCTACGGGGACAGGGGAAGACCCTCTCTCGAACTATGGCTACACCTTC. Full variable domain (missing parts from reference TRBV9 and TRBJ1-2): DSGVTQTPKHLITATGQRVTLRCSPRSGDLSVYWYQQSLDQGLQFLIQYYNGEERAKGNILERFSAQQFPDLHSELNLSSLELGDSALYFCASSVATGTGEDPLSNYGYTFGSGTRLTVV.

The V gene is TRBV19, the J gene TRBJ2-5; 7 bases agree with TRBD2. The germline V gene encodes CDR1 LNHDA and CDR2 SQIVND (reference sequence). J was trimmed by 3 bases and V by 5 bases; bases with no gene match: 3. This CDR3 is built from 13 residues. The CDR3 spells CASSPLAEETQYF. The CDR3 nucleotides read TGTGCCAGTAGTCCCCTAGCGGAAGAGACCCAGTACTTC.

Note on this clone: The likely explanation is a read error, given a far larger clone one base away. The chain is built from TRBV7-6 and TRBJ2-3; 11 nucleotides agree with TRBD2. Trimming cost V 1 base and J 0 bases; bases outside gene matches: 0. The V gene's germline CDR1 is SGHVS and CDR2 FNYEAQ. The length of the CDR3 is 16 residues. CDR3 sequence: CASSLGTSGSTDTQYF. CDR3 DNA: TGTGCCAGCAGCTTAGGGACTAGCGGGAGCACAGATACGCAGTATTTT.

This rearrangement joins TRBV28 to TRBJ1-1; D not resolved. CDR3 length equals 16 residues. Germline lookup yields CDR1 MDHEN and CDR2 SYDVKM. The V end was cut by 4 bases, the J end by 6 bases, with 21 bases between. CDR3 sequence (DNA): TGTGCCAGCAGTTCCCCCCCTTTCGGGTATACCGCTGAAGCTTTCTTT. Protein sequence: CASSSPPFGYTAEAFF.

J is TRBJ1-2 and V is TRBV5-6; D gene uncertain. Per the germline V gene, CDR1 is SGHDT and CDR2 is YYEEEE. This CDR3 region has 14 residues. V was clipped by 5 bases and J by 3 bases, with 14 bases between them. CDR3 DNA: TGTGCCAGCAGAGCGGACTGGAAAGACTATGGCTACACCTTC. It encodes CASRADWKDYGYTF.

This CDR3 is CATSREGQDSTDTQYF. DNA of the CDR3: TGTGCCACCAGCAGGGAGGGACAGGACAGCACAGATACGCAGTATTTT. The V call is TRBV15, the J call TRBJ2-3, with TRBD1 matching 8 bases. The V and J ends lost 3 bases and 0 bases, in that order; junction bases with no gene match: 5. Germline CDR1 and CDR2: LNHNV and YYDKDF (reference sequence). The length of the CDR3 is 16 residues.

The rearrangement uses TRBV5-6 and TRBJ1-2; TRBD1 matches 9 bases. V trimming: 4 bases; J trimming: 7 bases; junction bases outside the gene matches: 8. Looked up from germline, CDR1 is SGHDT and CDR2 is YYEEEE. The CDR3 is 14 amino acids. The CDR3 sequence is CASSTNRGRLGYTF. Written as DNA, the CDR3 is TGTGCCAGCAGCACTAACAGGGGGCGGCTTGGCTACACCTTC. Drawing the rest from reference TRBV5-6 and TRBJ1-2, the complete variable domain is DAGVTQSPTHLIKTRGQQVTLRCSPKSGHDTVSWYQQALGQGPQFIFQYYEEEERQRGNFPDRFSGHQFPNYSSELNVNALLLGDSALYLCASSTNRGRLGYTFGSGTRLTVV.

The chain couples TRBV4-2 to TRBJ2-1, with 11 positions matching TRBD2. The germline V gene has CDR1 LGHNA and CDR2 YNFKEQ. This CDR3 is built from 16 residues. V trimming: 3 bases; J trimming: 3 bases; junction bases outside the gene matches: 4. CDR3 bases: TGTGCCAGCAGCCAGTCAACTAGCGGGAGCTACAATGAGCAGTTCTTC. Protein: CASSQSTSGSYNEQFF.

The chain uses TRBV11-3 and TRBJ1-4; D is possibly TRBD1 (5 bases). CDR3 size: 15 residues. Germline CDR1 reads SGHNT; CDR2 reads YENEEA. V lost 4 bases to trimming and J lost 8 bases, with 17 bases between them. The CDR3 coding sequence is TGTGCCAGCAGCTACGGGACCGACACGATCGAAAAACTGTTTTTT. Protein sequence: CASSYGTDTIEKLFF.

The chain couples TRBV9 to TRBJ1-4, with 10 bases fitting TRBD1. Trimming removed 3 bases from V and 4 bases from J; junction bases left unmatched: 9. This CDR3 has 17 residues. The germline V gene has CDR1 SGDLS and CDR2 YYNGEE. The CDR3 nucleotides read TGTGCCAGCAGCGCCGGAGCCCGGGACAGGGGTAATGAAAAACTGTTTTTT. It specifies CASSAGARDRGNEKLFF.

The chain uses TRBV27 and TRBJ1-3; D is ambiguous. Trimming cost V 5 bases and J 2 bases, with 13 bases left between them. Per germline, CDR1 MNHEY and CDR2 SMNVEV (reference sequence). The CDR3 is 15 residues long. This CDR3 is CASSRAGSAGNTIYF. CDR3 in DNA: TGTGCCAGCAGTCGGGCGGGGTCCGCTGGAAACACCATATATTTT.

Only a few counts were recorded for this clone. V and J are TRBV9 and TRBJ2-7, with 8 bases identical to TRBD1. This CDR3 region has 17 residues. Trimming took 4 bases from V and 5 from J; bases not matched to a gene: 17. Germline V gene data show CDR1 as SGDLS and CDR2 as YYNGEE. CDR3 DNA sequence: TGTGCCAGCAGCCCATATAAAGGACAGGGATCTATCGACGAGCAGTACTTC. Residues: CASSPYKGQGSIDEQYF.

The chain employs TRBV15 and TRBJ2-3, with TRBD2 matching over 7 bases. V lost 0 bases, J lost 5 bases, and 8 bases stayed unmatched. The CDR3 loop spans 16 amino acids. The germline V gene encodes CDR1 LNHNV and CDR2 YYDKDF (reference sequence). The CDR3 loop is CATSRDLGGGRDTQYF. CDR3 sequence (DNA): TGTGCCACCAGCAGAGATTTGGGCGGGGGTCGAGATACGCAGTATTTT.

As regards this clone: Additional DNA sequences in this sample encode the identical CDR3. CDR3 loop: CASSSGGSGNTIYF. The CDR3 DNA sequence: TGTGCCAGCAGTTCTGGGGGAAGTGGAAACACCATATATTTT. The V call is TRBV28, the J call TRBJ1-3; maybe TRBD1 (5 bases). The CDR3 has 14 residues. The germline gives CDR1 MDHEN, CDR2 SYDVKM. V lost 4 bases to trimming and J lost 3 bases, with 10 bases between them.

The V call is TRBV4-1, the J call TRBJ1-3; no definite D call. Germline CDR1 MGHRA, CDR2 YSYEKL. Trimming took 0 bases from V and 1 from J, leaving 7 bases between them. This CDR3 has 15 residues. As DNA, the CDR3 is TGCGCCAGCAGCCAAGATCCGGGGTCTGGAAACACCATATATTTT. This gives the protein CASSQDPGSGNTIYF.